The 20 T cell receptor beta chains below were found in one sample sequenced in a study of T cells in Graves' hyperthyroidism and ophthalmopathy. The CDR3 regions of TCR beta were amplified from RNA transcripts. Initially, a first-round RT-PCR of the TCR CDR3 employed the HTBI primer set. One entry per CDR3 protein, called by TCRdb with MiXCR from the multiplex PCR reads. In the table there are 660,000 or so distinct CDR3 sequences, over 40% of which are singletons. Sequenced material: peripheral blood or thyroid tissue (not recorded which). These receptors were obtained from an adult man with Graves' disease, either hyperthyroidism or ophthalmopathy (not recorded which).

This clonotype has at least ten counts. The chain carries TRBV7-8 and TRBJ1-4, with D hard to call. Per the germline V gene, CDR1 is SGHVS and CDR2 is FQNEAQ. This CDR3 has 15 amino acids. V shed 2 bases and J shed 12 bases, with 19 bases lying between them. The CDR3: CASSLQATRITELFF. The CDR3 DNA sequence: TGTGCCAGCAGCTTACAGGCGACCCGAATAACGGAACTGTTTTTT.

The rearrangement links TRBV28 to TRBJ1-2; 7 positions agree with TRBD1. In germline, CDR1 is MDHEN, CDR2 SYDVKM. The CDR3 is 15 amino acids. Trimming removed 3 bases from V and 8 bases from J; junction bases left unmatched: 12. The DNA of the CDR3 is TGTGCCAGCAGTTTTGTCTTCCGAGACAGGGAAGGCTACACCTTC. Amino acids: CASSFVFRDREGYTF.

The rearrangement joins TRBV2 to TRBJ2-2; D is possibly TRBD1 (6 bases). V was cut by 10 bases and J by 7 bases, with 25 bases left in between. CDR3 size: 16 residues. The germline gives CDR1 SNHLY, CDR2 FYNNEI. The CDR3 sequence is CAIDRGGDRISGELFF. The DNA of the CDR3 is TGTGCCATAGACCGAGGAGGCGACAGGATCAGCGGGGAGCTGTTTTTT.

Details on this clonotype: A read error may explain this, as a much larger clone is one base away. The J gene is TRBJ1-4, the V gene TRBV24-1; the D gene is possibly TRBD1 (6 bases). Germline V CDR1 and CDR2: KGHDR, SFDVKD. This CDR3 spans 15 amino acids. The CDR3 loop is CASSDRTETNEKLFF. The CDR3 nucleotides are TGTGCCAGCAGTGATCGGACAGAAACTAATGAAAAACTGTTTTTT.

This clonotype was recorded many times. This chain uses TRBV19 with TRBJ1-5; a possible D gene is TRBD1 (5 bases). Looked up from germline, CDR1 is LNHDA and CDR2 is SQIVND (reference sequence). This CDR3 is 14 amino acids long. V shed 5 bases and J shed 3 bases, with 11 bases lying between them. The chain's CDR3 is CASSPRQLNQPQHF. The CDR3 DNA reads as TGTGCCAGTAGTCCCCGACAGCTCAATCAGCCCCAGCATTTT.

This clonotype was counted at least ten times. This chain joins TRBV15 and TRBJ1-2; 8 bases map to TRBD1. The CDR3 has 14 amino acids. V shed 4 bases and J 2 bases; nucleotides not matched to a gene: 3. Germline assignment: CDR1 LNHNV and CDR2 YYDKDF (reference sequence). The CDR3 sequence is CATSNRDRNYGYTF. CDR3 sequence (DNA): TGTGCCACCAGCAACCGGGACAGGAACTATGGCTACACCTTC.

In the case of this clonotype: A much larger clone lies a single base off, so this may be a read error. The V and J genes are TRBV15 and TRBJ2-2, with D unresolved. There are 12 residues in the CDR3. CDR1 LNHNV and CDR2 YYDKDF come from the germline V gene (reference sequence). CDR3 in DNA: TGTGCCACCGGCAGCGACACCGGGGAGCTGTTTTTT. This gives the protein CATGSDTGELFF. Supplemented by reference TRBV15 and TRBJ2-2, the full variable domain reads DAMVIQNPRYQVTQFGKPVTLSCSQTLNHNVMYWYQQKSSQAPKLLFHYYDKDFNNEADTPDNFQSRRPNTSFCFLDIRSPGLGDTAMYLCATGSDTGELFFGEGSRLTVL.

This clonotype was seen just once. DNA of the CDR3: TGTGCCAGCAGGGGACAGTTCCATGGCTACACCTTC. Encoded protein: CASRGQFHGYTF. The V and J genes are TRBV25-1 and TRBJ1-2, with 7 bases identical to TRBD1. J gave up 6 bases and V 6 bases, and 4 bases lay outside the gene matches. Germline V gene sequence: CDR1 MGHDK, CDR2 SYGVNS. This CDR3 spans 12 amino acids.

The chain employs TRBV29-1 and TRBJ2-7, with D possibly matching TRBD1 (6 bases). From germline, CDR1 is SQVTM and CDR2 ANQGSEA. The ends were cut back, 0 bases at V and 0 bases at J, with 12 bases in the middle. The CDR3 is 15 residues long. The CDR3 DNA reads TGCAGCGTTGAAGATGGCAGGGGAGACTCCTACGAGCAGTACTTC. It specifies CSVEDGRGDSYEQYF.

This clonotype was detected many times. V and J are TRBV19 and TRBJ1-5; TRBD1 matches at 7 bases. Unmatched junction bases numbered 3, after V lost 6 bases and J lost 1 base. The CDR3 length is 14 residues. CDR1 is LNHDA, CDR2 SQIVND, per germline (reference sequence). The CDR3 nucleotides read TGTGCCAGTAGAGACAGGGCGAGCAATCAGCCCCAGCATTTT. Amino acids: CASRDRASNQPQHF.

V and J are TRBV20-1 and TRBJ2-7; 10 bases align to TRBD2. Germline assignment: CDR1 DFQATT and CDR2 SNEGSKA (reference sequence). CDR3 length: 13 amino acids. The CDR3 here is CSVGTSATYEQYF. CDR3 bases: TGCAGCGTAGGGACTAGCGCCACCTACGAGCAGTACTTC.

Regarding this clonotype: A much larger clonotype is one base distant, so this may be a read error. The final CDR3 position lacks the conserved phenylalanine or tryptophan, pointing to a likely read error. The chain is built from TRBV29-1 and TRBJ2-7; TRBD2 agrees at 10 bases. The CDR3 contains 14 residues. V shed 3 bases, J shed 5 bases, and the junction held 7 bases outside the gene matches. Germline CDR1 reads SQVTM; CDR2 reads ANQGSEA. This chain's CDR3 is CSVEMDTSGDEQYL. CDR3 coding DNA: TGCAGCGTTGAGATGGACACTAGCGGGGACGAGCAGTACCTC.

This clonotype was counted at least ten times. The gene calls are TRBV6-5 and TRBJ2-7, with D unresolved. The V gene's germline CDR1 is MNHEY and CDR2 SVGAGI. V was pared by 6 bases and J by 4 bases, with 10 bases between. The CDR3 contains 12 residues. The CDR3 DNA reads TGTGCCAGCAGGCACCAGTCGTACGAGCAGTACTTC. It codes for CASRHQSYEQYF.

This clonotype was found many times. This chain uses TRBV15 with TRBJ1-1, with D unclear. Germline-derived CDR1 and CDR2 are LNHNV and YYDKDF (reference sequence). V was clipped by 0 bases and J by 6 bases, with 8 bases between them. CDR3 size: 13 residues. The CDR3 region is CATSRDNAAEAFF. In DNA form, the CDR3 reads TGTGCCACCAGCAGAGATAACGCGGCTGAAGCTTTCTTT.

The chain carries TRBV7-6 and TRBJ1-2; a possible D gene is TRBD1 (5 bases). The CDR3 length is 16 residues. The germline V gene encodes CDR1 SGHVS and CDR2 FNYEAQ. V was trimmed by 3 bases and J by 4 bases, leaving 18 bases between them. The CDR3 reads CASSLAWRGDVYGYTF. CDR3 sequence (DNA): TGTGCCAGCAGCTTGGCTTGGCGGGGGGACGTCTATGGCTACACCTTC.

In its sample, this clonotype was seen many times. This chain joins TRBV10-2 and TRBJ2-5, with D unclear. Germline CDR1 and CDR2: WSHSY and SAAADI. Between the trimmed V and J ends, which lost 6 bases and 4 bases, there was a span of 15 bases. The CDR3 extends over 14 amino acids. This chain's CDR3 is CASRAGWGIETQYF. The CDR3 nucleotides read TGCGCCAGCAGAGCCGGATGGGGAATAGAGACCCAGTACTTC.

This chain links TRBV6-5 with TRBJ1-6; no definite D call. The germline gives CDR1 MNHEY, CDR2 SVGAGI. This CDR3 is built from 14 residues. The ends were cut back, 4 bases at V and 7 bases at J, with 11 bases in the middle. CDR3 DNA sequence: TGTGCCAGCAGTTTAAGAGGAATGAATTCACCCCTCCACTTT. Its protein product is CASSLRGMNSPLHF.

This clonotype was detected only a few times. This CDR3 reads CASSFTGSSGNTIYF. CDR3 coding DNA: TGTGCCAGCAGCTTCACAGGGAGCTCTGGAAACACCATATATTTT. V and J are TRBV7-6 and TRBJ1-3; possibly TRBD1 for D (6 bases). Trimming removed 3 bases at V and 0 bases at J, with 9 bases between. The V gene's germline CDR1 is SGHVS and CDR2 FNYEAQ. The CDR3 has 15 residues.

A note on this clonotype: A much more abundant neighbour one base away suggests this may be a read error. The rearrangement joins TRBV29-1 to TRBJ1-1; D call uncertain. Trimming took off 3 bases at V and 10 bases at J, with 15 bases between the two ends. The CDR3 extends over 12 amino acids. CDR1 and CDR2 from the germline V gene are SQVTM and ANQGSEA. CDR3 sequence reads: CSVDGQKFVAFF. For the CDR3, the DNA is TGCAGCGTTGATGGGCAGAAATTTGTAGCTTTCTTT. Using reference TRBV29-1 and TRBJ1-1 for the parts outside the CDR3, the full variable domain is SAVISQKPSRDICQRGTSLTIQCQVDSQVTMMFWYRQQPGQSLTLIATANQGSEATYESGFVIDKFPISRPNLTFSTLTVSNMSPEDSSIYLCSVDGQKFVAFFGQGTRLTVV.

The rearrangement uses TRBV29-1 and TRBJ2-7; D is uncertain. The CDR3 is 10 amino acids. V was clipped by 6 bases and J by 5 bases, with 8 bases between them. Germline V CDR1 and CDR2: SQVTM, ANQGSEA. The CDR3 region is CSVGSNEQYF. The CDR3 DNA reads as TGCAGCGTGGGATCCAACGAGCAGTACTTC.